This T cell receptor (beta chain) was sequenced during a study of blood T cell repertoires in COVID-19. CDR3 size: 16 residues. V was trimmed by 4 bases and J by 6 bases, leaving 18 bases between them. CDR1 is KGHDR, CDR2 SFDVKD, per germline. Some clones are missing from TCRdb's copy, which holds only in-frame ones; the method was immunoSEQ multiplex PCR. The top ten clones hold about 11% of a sample with 250,000 to 350,000 clones, 88% of them seen once. The receptor comes from a woman aged 25 to 39 with COVID-19, enrolled during active disease. The sample comprised peripheral blood. The rearrangement joins TRBV24-1 to TRBJ2-1; no definite D call. CDR3 bases: TGTGCCACCAGTGAACCCCCTTCTAGTACAAGCAATGAGCAGTTCTTC. This translates into CATSEPPSSTSNEQFF.